These T cell receptor beta chains were read from a single sample in a study of blood T cells in healthy people across ages. From the 5' RACE reads, TCRdb called clonotypes with MiXCR, one entry per CDR3 protein. Among about 1.8 million distinct CDR3 sequences listed, roughly 49% were seen once. Sequencing was performed on blood. The receptors originated from a woman aged 40 to 55 in good health. The CDR3 runs from the conserved cysteine through the conserved F or W. A D gene is named only where the DNA matches it firmly. Rows give clone size only sometimes, using once, few, many, or a class for an expanded clone.

J gene | clone size | V gene | D gene | CDR3 DNA | CDR3 protein
TRBJ2-6 | - | TRBV29-1 | - | TGCAGCGTTGTTACAGGTCTCAGGGCCAACGTCCTGACTTTC | CSVVTGLRANVLTF
TRBJ2-7 | few | TRBV12-3/TRBV12-4 | TRBD1 | TGTGCCAGCAGCCCGGGACAGATGCCTCGGTACTTC | CASSPGQMPRYF
TRBJ2-7 | few | TRBV5-1 | TRBD2 | TGCGCCAGCAGCTTGGTAGCGGGGGATAGCGAGCAGTACTTC | CASSLVAGDSEQYF
TRBJ2-1 | - | TRBV5-1 | TRBD2 | TGCGCCAGCAGCTTGGTTCTAGCGGTTAACAATGAGCGGTTCTTC | CASSLVLAVNNERFF
TRBJ2-5 | many | TRBV4-2 | TRBD1 | TGTGCCAGCAGCCAAGGGACAGGGGAAGAGACCCAGTACTTC | CASSQGTGEETQYF
TRBJ1-2 | - | TRBV27 | TRBD1 | TGTGCCAGCAGTTCGAGGGACAGGCTTACAGGCTACACCTTC | CASSSRDRLTGYTF
TRBJ2-1 | - | TRBV6-6 | - | TGTGCCAGCAGTTACTCCAGGGGTGTTTCCTACAATGAGCAGTTCTTC | CASSYSRGVSYNEQFF
TRBJ2-7 | - | TRBV3-1 | - | TGTGCCAGCAGCCAAGGGGTATTGAGGAATCACGAGCAGTACTTC | CASSQGVLRNHEQYF
TRBJ1-6 | - | TRBV10-3 | - | TGTGCCATCAGTGATTACAGCTCCTATAATTCACCCCTCCACTTT | CAISDYSSYNSPLHF
TRBJ2-3 | - | TRBV12-3/TRBV12-4 | TRBD1 | TGTGCCAGCAGTTCGTTGGGACAGGGAGCAGATACGCAGTATTTT | CASSSLGQGADTQYF
TRBJ2-4 | - | TRBV20-1 | TRBD1 | TGCAGTGCCACCACCGGGACAGGGGTACTAAACATTCAGTACTTC | CSATTGTGVLNIQYF
TRBJ1-5 | - | TRBV20-1 | - | TGCAGTGCTAGCCTCTACAGGATTGGTAGCAATCAGCCCCAGCATTTT | CSASLYRIGSNQPQHF
TRBJ2-1 | - | TRBV7-2 | TRBD2 | TGTGCCAGCAGCTTAGGGACTAGCGGTTGGTTTAATGATGAGCAGTTCTTC | CASSLGTSGWFNDEQFF
TRBJ2-7 | once | TRBV11-2 | - | TGTGCCAGCAGCTCCGGGATTAATGAGCAGTACTTC | CASSSGINEQYF
TRBJ2-7 | - | TRBV3-1 | TRBD2 | TGTGCCAGCAGCCAAGGAGCTAGCGGGGGGTTCGAGCAGTACTTC | CASSQGASGGFEQYF
TRBJ2-7 | - | TRBV2 | TRBD1 | TGTGCCAGCAGGTACCTCCAGGGACAGGGCGTCCAGTACTTC | CASRYLQGQGVQYF
TRBJ1-2 | few | TRBV7-9 | - | TGTGCCAGCAGCCCTGAACACTATGGCTACACCTTC | CASSPEHYGYTF
TRBJ2-7 | many | TRBV6-6 | - | TGTGCCAGCAGTTACAGGGGTGCGTACGAGCAGTACTTC | CASSYRGAYEQYF
TRBJ1-2 | - | TRBV2 | - | TGTGCCAGCACACGACAGTTAGCTAACTATGGCTACACCTTC | CASTRQLANYGYTF
TRBJ1-1 | - | TRBV7-3 | - | TGTGCCAGCAGCGCACAGGGCGTGGGCACTGAAGCTTTCTTT | CASSAQGVGTEAFF
TRBJ1-4 | once | TRBV7-9 | - | TGTGCCAGCAGCCCACGGGGGACGGGGGTGGAGGAAAAACTGTTTTTT | CASSPRGTGVEEKLFF
TRBJ2-3 | - | TRBV2 | TRBD1 | TGTGCCAGCAGTGCCAGGGACAGAAACACAGATACGCAGTATTTT | CASSARDRNTDTQYF
TRBJ1-4 | - | TRBV25-1 | - | TGTGCCAGCAGTGATTATGTTTCGGCCCAAGGGGAAAAACTGTTTTTT | CASSDYVSAQGEKLFF
TRBJ1-6 | - | TRBV12-3/TRBV12-4 | TRBD1 | TGTGCCAGCAGGATGACAGGGTGGAATGCACCCCTCCACTTT | CASRMTGWNAPLHF
TRBJ2-5 | many | TRBV4-2 | - | TGTGCCAGCAGCCGCCGGACAGCTCCCCAAGAGACCCAGTACTTC | CASSRRTAPQETQYF
TRBJ2-1 | few | TRBV9 | TRBD1 | TGTGCCAGCAGCGTAGGTCCGGGACAGGGCCGCAATGAGCAGTTCTTC | CASSVGPGQGRNEQFF
TRBJ2-5 | - | TRBV5-1 | - | TGCGCCAGCAGCTTTAATCAGTACCAAGAGACCCAGTACTTC | CASSFNQYQETQYF
TRBJ2-5 | - | TRBV28 | - | TGTGCCAGCAGTCTAGACCTGGAACACCAAGAGACCCAGTACTTC | CASSLDLEHQETQYF
TRBJ2-7 | - | TRBV12-3/TRBV12-4 | TRBD1 | TGTGCCAGCAGTTCTCGGGGGGACAGGGACTACGAGCAGTACTTC | CASSSRGDRDYEQYF
TRBJ1-2 | few | TRBV7-2 | - | TGTGCCAGCAGCTTAGGGGCCGGGAACTATGGCTACACCTTC | CASSLGAGNYGYTF
TRBJ2-7 | - | TRBV9 | - | TGTGCCAGCAGCGTTGGACGGTACAATGAGCAGTACTTC | CASSVGRYNEQYF
TRBJ1-5 | - | TRBV20-1 | TRBD1 | TGCAGTGCTAGAGCGGGACAGGGGGTACGTCAGCCCCAGCATTTT | CSARAGQGVRQPQHF
TRBJ2-7 | few | TRBV29-1 | TRBD1 | TGCAGCGTTGTGGACAGGGGGCAGAAGGGGCCCTACGAGCAGTACTTC | CSVVDRGQKGPYEQYF
TRBJ1-2 | - | TRBV28 | - | TGTGCCAGCAGTCCCATCGGGGGACTCCATGGCTACACCTTC | CASSPIGGLHGYTF
TRBJ2-5 | - | TRBV6-5 | - | TGTGCCAGCAGTTCCTGGGCCGGACAATCCAAAGAGACCCAGTACTTC | CASSSWAGQSKETQYF
TRBJ2-3 | - | TRBV25-1 | - | TGTGCCAGCAGTGCCCACCGGGACAACCACACAGATACGCAGTATTTT | CASSAHRDNHTDTQYF
TRBJ2-6 | - | TRBV7-9 | - | TGTGCCAGCAGCTTAATCTTGCCAGGAATCTCTGGGGCCAACGTCCTGACTTTC | CASSLILPGISGANVLTF
TRBJ2-5 | - | TRBV20-1 | - | TGCAGTGCTAGAGATCAGGCAGCTGTCTACAATGAGCAGTACTTC | CSARDQAAVYNEQYF
TRBJ2-7 | - | TRBV28 | TRBD1 | TGCGCCAGCGGAGACCGGGACAGAGGCTCCTACGAGCAGTACTTC | CASGDRDRGSYEQYF
TRBJ2-3 | - | TRBV6-1 | TRBD2 | TGTGCCAGCAGTCAACTGACTAGCGGGGGGGTTACAGATACGCAGTATTTT | CASSQLTSGGVTDTQYF
TRBJ2-5 | few | TRBV7-8 | - | TGTGCCAGCAGCCTTCCGGGAAATACTAACTTGGGGGAGACCCAGTACTTC | CASSLPGNTNLGETQYF
TRBJ2-7 | - | TRBV27 | - | TGTGCCAGCAGTCCGAGGGACACCAGCTCCTACGAGCAGTACTTC | CASSPRDTSSYEQYF
TRBJ2-3 | - | TRBV5-1 | TRBD2 | TGCGCCAGCAGCAGCGGGGGTGGGCTTACCACAGATACGCAGTATTTT | CASSSGGGLTTDTQYF
TRBJ2-7 | - | TRBV11-2 | - | TGTGCCAGCAGCTTAGGTGGGGGGTCCCTCTACGAGCAGTACTTC | CASSLGGGSLYEQYF
TRBJ2-5 | few | TRBV4-1 | - | TGCGCCAGCAGCCAACGTCCGGAAGAGACCCAGTACTTC | CASSQRPEETQYF
TRBJ2-3 | few | TRBV4-1 | - | TGCGCCAGCAGCCAAGACCGAGGGGGAGGCACAGATACGCAGTATTTT | CASSQDRGGGTDTQYF
TRBJ1-1 | few | TRBV6-2/TRBV6-3 | - | TGTGCCAGCAGGGCCTTATCGGTTGTAACTGAAGCTTTCTTT | CASRALSVVTEAFF
TRBJ1-1 | once | TRBV5-1 | - | TGCGCCAGCTCCTATGGGCGGACAGACACTGAAGCTTTCTTT | CASSYGRTDTEAFF
TRBJ2-1 | - | TRBV28 | - | TGTGCCAGCAGTCCCTCCTCCGGGGTCTACAATGAGCAGTTCTTC | CASSPSSGVYNEQFF
TRBJ2-5 | many | TRBV11-2 | - | TGTGCCAGCAGCTTAGGTCCGGGCGGGGGCCTCCAAGAGACCCAGTACTTC | CASSLGPGGGLQETQYF
TRBJ2-3 | - | TRBV12-3/TRBV12-4 | TRBD2 | TGTGCCAGCAGTTTTCTAGCGGGGGGGAATACAGATACGCAGTATTTT | CASSFLAGGNTDTQYF
TRBJ2-1 | - | TRBV27 | TRBD2 | TGTGCCAGCAGTTTCCTCACTAGCGGGTATTACAATGAGCAGTTCTTC | CASSFLTSGYYNEQFF